Listed here are 4 T cell receptor beta chains from one sample, sequenced in a study of blood T cells in healthy people across ages. A second PCR of roughly 7 to 11 cycles used a sample-barcoded 5' primer and a J-beta primer mix. TCRdb processed the 5' RACE reads anew with MiXCR; each CDR3 protein has one entry. This table holds 710,000 or so distinct CDR3 sequences, about 30% found once. Sequencing input: blood. These receptors were collected from an elderly woman in good health.

This clonotype has only a few counts. The V and J genes are TRBV6-2 or TRBV6-3 and TRBJ2-5; D unclear. Trimming left V 2 bases short and J 0 bases short, with 7 bases between. This CDR3 has 14 amino acids. CDR1 is MNHEY and CDR2 is SVGEGT in the germline V gene. This chain's CDR3 is CASSYATDQETQYF. CDR3 sequence (DNA): TGTGCCAGCAGTTACGCCACAGACCAAGAGACCCAGTACTTC.

This clonotype was counted ten times or more. The chain uses TRBV9 and TRBJ1-6, with a weak D call TRBD1 (6 bases). This CDR3 has 15 amino acids. Deletions cut 0 bases from V and 10 bases from J, with 14 bases between. Germline lookup yields CDR1 SGDLS and CDR2 YYNGEE. In DNA, the CDR3 is TGTGCCAGCAGCGTAGGGGGCCATACAGGGTCACCCCTCCACTTT. Its translation: CASSVGGHTGSPLHF.

This clonotype was observed many times. This rearrangement joins TRBV7-2 to TRBJ1-2, with 8 nucleotides matching TRBD1. CDR3 length: 15 residues. Trimming took 4 bases from V and 6 from J; bases not matched to a gene: 10. CDR1 and CDR2 from the germline V gene are SGHTA and FQGNSA. CDR3 amino acids: CASSSQAGTGNGYTF. The CDR3 DNA reads TGTGCCAGCAGCTCCCAGGCCGGGACAGGAAATGGCTACACCTTC.

Concerning this clonotype: A much larger clone lies one base from this, so it may be a read error. The V call is TRBV2, the J call TRBJ1-5; D is perhaps TRBD1 (5 bases). The CDR3 runs 15 residues. V lost 0 bases, J lost 5 bases, and 11 bases lay in between. Germline lookup yields CDR1 SNHLY and CDR2 FYNNEI. In nucleotides, the CDR3 is TGTGCCAGCAGTGAAGCCTTAGGGGATCATCAGCCCCAGCATTTT. This encodes CASSEALGDHQPQHF.